Below, one T cell receptor (beta chain) is given with its context. No cognate antigen has been identified for it. Base-call qualities are not available, and no considerably larger clone is one nucleotide away. This sample is drawn from a study of blood T cell repertoires in COVID-19 (dated by TCRdb to about 2020). The study in broad terms: The collaborator samples originated in the United States, Italy and Spain and spanned the acute and convalescent phases of COVID-19. The material from the prospective study consisted of cDNA or gDNA derived from T cells, B-cell-depleted T cells, or PBMCs. Deeply sampled blood TCRbeta repertoires from subjects exposed to, actively infected with, or recovered from COVID-19 were included in the dataset. The repertoires were released in a freely available public database meant as a resource for research on the immune response to SARS-CoV-2. The samples were drawn from the first 160 participants of the ongoing ImmuneRACE study and from some 1,300 subjects provided by 6 global collaborators. The sample metadata nearly always contained a de-identified subject ID, COVID-19 status, age in years and sex. Where available, HLA class I and class II types were taken from metadata supplied by the sample provider and were not determined by assay-based typing.

In Seattle, one collaborating source enrolled patients while the infection was active and tracked those patients longitudinally over the course of disease. The collaborating institutions used their own protocols to collect whole blood in K2EDTA tubes. Collaborator samples were shipped for TCRbeta analysis as frozen whole blood, isolated PBMCs, or DNA extracted from either sample type. The immunoSEQ Assay, a bias-controlled multiplex PCR, was used to amplify TCRbeta CDR3 regions from genomic DNA. Regarding the original processing steps: Nucleated cell counts per sample were estimated from amplification of reference gene primers within the assay. To quantify the absolute abundance of each unique TCRbeta CDR3 rearrangement, sequence reads were collapsed and filtered. For each sample, productive Simpson clonality was calculated as the square root of Simpson's diversity index over productive rearrangements. TCRdb provides this immuneACCESS table in a form limited to in-frame rearrangements. Some clones are lacking; in checked studies, under half of them reflect an unresolved V gene, and why the rest are absent is not known. The V and J calls and clone size come from that table; D and trimming were worked out from the DNA. The sample table holds roughly 300,000 clones, of which about nine tenths were seen once. Clones ranked in the top ten supply approximately 7.5% of the sample.

V is shortened by 4 bases, J by 9 bases, and the region joining them spans 21 bases. CDR1 and CDR2 (MNHEY, SMNVEV) derive from the germline V gene (reference sequence). From the cysteine up to the phenylalanine, the CDR3 has a length of 15 residues. The CDR3 DNA has 45 bases and is translated from base 1. The investigation overall reported the following: How much clinical and demographic metadata was included differed by source and by participant, and the metadata was provided uncurated.

Sequenced material: peripheral blood. The TCR was taken from a woman aged 25 to 39 with COVID-19, enrolled during active disease. The V gene is TRBV27 and the J gene is TRBJ2-5; the D gene is possibly TRBD1, with 5 bases matching. CDR3 reads: CASSSQTQSPRAQYF. The nucleotide sequence is TGTGCCAGCAGTTCCCAGACGCAAAGCCCCAGGGCCCAGTACTTC.